This T cell receptor (beta chain) was sequenced for a study of PD-L1 blockade in urothelial cancer. The table came from immunoSEQ multiplex PCR; TCRdb's copy has only in-frame clones and leaves some out. The sample contains around 40,000 clones, about a third of which appear only once. The V and J ends lost 0 bases and 2 bases respectively, with 12 bases between them. The CDR3 length is 16 residues. Germline V CDR1 and CDR2: SGDLS, YYNGEE. The sequencing used tumor tissue, collected before atezolizumab (anti-PD-L1) treatment. The TCR comes from a man aged 60 to 69 with urothelial cancer. The V gene is TRBV9, the J gene TRBJ2-1; D may match TRBD1 or TRBD2 (6 bases each). CDR3 bases: TGTGCCAGCAGCGTAGCGGGGGACACAACCTACAATGAGCAGTTCTTC. Its translation is CASSVAGDTTYNEQFF. Together with reference TRBV9 and TRBJ2-1, the CDR3 gives the full variable domain: DSGVTQTPKHLITATGQRVTLRCSPRSGDLSVYWYQQSLDQGLQFLIQYYNGEERAKGNILERFSAQQFPDLHSELNLSSLELGDSALYFCASSVAGDTTYNEQFFGPGTRLTVL.